This T cell receptor beta chain was sequenced in a study of T cell repertoires in cytomegalovirus infection. The overall study: CMV epitopes used comprised recently identified HLA-C-restricted ones and well-studied HLA-B-restricted ones. Public TCR beta signatures were indicative of both CMV infection and a matching HLA type.

CDR3 length equals 15 residues. Germline assignment: CDR1 SEHNR and CDR2 FQNEAQ (reference sequence). V was pared by 1 base and J by 6 bases, with 3 bases of the junction left unmatched. For this clonotype: Its cognate antigen is unknown.

TCRdb independently ran MiXCR on the reads; one entry per CDR3 protein. Among hundreds of thousands of distinct CDR3 sequences listed, around a third were seen once. Study results and caveats: In two of eight donors, the top clonotype was HLA-C-restricted CMV-specific.

The source is a human donor in good health (CMV status not recorded). Some clones in this sample may be carry-over from other donors' samples. V usage is TRBV7-9 and J usage is TRBJ2-7; TRBD2 matches 13 bases. Sequences were derived from cultured PBMCs, sampled from culture after CMV antigen stimulation. DNA for the CDR3: TGTGCCAGCAGCTTAGAACTAGCGGGGGGGCGCGAGCAGTACTTC. Residues: CASSLELAGGREQYF.